These 21 T cell receptor beta chains were sequenced from one sample in a study of blood T cell repertoires in COVID-19. Clones were sequenced by immunoSEQ multiplex PCR, and TCRdb holds only the in-frame ones, with some missing. The sample has some 340,000 clones, 75% to 90% seen once. Source material: PBMCs or T cells enriched from blood (not recorded which). These receptors all stem from a woman aged 50 to 60 who had recovered from COVID-19.

The rearrangement links TRBV4-3 to TRBJ1-2; unclear D gene. V was pared by 1 base and J by 5 bases, with 14 bases between. Per germline, CDR1 LGHNA and CDR2 YSLEER. The CDR3 is made up of 15 amino acids. The CDR3 region has the DNA TGCGCCAGCAGCCAAGCACGTCTCAATACTTATGGCTACACCTTC. Translating it yields CASSQARLNTYGYTF.

This sequence joins TRBV25-1 and TRBJ2-6; D might be TRBD1 (5 bases). Trimming pared 5 bases from V and 0 bases from J, leaving 8 bases between. CDR3 length equals 15 residues. CDR1 and CDR2 (germline): MGHDK, SYGVNS. The CDR3: CASSQGTSGANVLTF. The CDR3 DNA follows: TGTGCCAGCAGTCAGGGAACCTCTGGGGCCAACGTCCTGACTTTC.

This clone was seen a single time. J is TRBJ2-5 and V is TRBV6-2 or TRBV6-3; 8 nucleotides align to TRBD2. This CDR3 comprises 14 residues. The J segment lost 7 bases and the V segment lost 5 bases, leaving 9 bases of the junction unmatched. CDR1 is MNHEY, CDR2 SVGEGT, per germline. CDR3 loop: CASSPRRGGGTQYF. In DNA form, the CDR3 reads TGTGCCAGCAGTCCCCGCCGGGGGGGTGGGACCCAGTACTTC.

The chain couples TRBV28 to TRBJ1-2; D is undetermined. The V end lost 8 bases, the J end lost 8 bases, and 12 bases lay between the germline ends. The CDR3 sequence is 11 residues long. The germline V gene encodes CDR1 MDHEN and CDR2 SYDVKM. The CDR3 DNA follows: TGTGCCAGCGCCCGGCGGGCCGGCTACACCTTC. This sequence encodes CASARRAGYTF.

The chain carries TRBV27 and TRBJ2-3, with 9 bases that match TRBD2. In germline, CDR1 is MNHEY, CDR2 SMNVEV (reference sequence). The CDR3 sequence is 19 residues long. V shed 6 bases, J shed 2 bases, and the junction held 18 bases outside the gene matches. In nucleotides, the CDR3 is TGTGCCAGCAGACGGGAGCGGGGGGCTCACCAGGGGGTCACAGATACGCAGTATTTT. Translating it yields CASRRERGAHQGVTDTQYF.

This chain uses TRBV5-1 with TRBJ1-2; tentatively, D is TRBD1 (5 bases). The CDR3 loop spans 15 amino acids. Trimming removed 3 bases from V and 4 bases from J, with 16 bases in between. The V gene's germline CDR1 is SGHRS and CDR2 YFSETQ. CDR3 loop: CASSYQQEGSYGYTF. DNA of the CDR3: TGCGCCAGCAGCTACCAACAGGAGGGGTCCTATGGCTACACCTTC.

This chain joins TRBV4-2 and TRBJ1-6; no clear D gene. CDR1 and CDR2 from the germline V gene are LGHNA and YNFKEQ. This CDR3 is 18 amino acids long. V was pared by 1 base and J by 1 base, with 14 bases between. DNA of the CDR3: TGTGCCAGCAGCCAAGTACATTTGCCGGGGTCCTATAATTCACCCCTCCACTTT. As protein: CASSQVHLPGSYNSPLHF.

The count of this clone is one. This sequence joins TRBV5-1 and TRBJ2-1, with 7 bases matching TRBD1. This CDR3 is built from 15 residues. CDR1 and CDR2 from the germline V gene are SGHRS and YFSETQ. V was clipped by 4 bases and J by 0 bases; unmatched bases: 4. In nucleotides, the CDR3 is TGCGCCAGCAGCGGGGGACAGAGCTCCTACAATGAGCAGTTCTTC. Its translation is CASSGGQSSYNEQFF.

The chain uses TRBV3-1 (or the pseudogene TRBV3-2) and TRBJ1-1; 10 nucleotides agree with TRBD1. This CDR3 has 14 residues. V gave up 4 bases and J gave up 5 bases; unmatched junction bases: 4. The germline CDR1 and CDR2 sequences are LGHDT and YNNKEL (reference sequence). The CDR3 protein is CASSLGQGRTEAFF. The CDR3 coding sequence is TGTGCCAGCAGCCTGGGACAGGGGAGGACTGAAGCTTTCTTT.

The chain carries TRBV19 and TRBJ1-5, with D perhaps TRBD1 (6 bases). This CDR3 has 15 residues. Germline-derived CDR1 and CDR2 are LNHDA and SQIVND (reference sequence). Between the trimmed V and J ends, which lost 0 bases and 6 bases, there was a span of 12 bases. This CDR3 is CASSIETGGPQPQHF. For the CDR3, the DNA is TGTGCCAGTAGTATAGAGACAGGCGGGCCTCAGCCCCAGCATTTT.

As concerns this clone: This sample includes further DNA sequences coding for the same CDR3. The V gene is TRBV5-4, the J gene TRBJ1-2, with 7 bases aligning to TRBD1. This CDR3 is 13 amino acids long. Trimming at V came to 4 bases and at J to 3 bases, leaving 3 bases not matched to a gene. CDR1 is SGHNT, CDR2 YYREEE, per germline (reference sequence). The CDR3: CASSPGQDYGYTF. The CDR3 region has the DNA TGTGCCAGCAGCCCCGGACAGGACTATGGCTACACCTTC.

The chain combines TRBV10-3 with TRBJ2-1, with 10 bases fitting TRBD2. The V segment lost 7 bases and the J segment 7 bases; nucleotides outside the gene matches: 4. CDR1 is ENHRY, CDR2 SYGVKD, per germline. The CDR3 loop spans 13 amino acids. CDR3 nucleotides: TGTGCCATCACCGCTAGCGGGGGAAATGAGCAGTTCTTC. It is translated as CAITASGGNEQFF.

This chain uses TRBV6-6 with TRBJ2-7; D possibly corresponds to TRBD2 (7 bases). CDR3 length: 14 residues. V gave up 4 bases and J gave up 0 bases, with 10 bases separating them. Germline V CDR1 and CDR2: MNHNY, SVGAGI (reference sequence). The CDR3: CASSSGGASYEQYF. The CDR3, as DNA: TGTGCCAGCAGTTCTGGGGGGGCCTCCTACGAGCAGTACTTC.

CDR3 loop: CASSWGLTGHPNTGELFF. The DNA for the CDR3 is TGCGCCAGCAGCTGGGGCCTCACAGGACACCCGAACACCGGGGAGCTGTTTTTT. The V gene is TRBV5-1, the J gene TRBJ2-2, with a possible D match to TRBD1 (5 bases). Germline values: CDR1 SGHRS, CDR2 YFSETQ. The V end was cut by 3 bases, the J end by 0 bases, with 18 bases between. The CDR3 extends over 18 amino acids.

The rearrangement joins TRBV6-5 to TRBJ1-3; 7 nucleotides line up with TRBD1. This CDR3 region has 16 residues. V gave up 4 bases and J gave up 2 bases; unmatched junction bases: 8. Germline V lookup: CDR1 MNHEY, CDR2 SVGAGI. The CDR3 nucleotides read TGTGCCAGCAGTTTACAGGGGATTCACACTGGAAACACCATATATTTT. It codes for CASSLQGIHTGNTIYF.

The chain has TRBV10-3 and TRBJ1-2; D is uncertain. Trimming cost V 5 bases and J 3 bases, with 7 bases left between them. The CDR3 totals 12 residues. Germline V CDR1 and CDR2: ENHRY, SYGVKD. The CDR3 coding sequence is TGTGCCATCAGTATCAGTGACTATGGCTACACCTTC. It is translated as CAISISDYGYTF.

A single count supports this clone. CDR3 sequence reads: CASSQGQGINQPQHF. Written as DNA, the CDR3 is TGTGCCAGCAGCCAAGGACAGGGGATAAACCAGCCCCAGCATTTT. The chain couples TRBV3-1 (or the pseudogene TRBV3-2) to TRBJ1-5, with TRBD1 matching over 8 bases. Germline assignment: CDR1 LGHDT and CDR2 YNNKEL (reference sequence). The J segment lost 7 bases and the V segment lost 1 base, leaving 6 bases of the junction unmatched. This CDR3 is 15 amino acids long.

V is TRBV28 and J is TRBJ1-1; a weak D match, TRBD1 (6 bases). The CDR3 runs 14 residues. Germline CDR1 is MDHEN and CDR2 is SYDVKM. V lost 3 bases to trimming and J lost 3 bases, with 11 bases between them. CDR3 sequence reads: CASSLIRTDTEAFF. The DNA for the CDR3 is TGTGCCAGCAGTTTGATACGGACAGACACTGAAGCTTTCTTT.

CDR3 nucleotides: TGTGCCTGGAGTTCGGACAGGGTCAATTCACCCCTCCACTTT. It specifies CAWSSDRVNSPLHF. The V call is TRBV30, the J call TRBJ1-6, with 8 bases fitting TRBD1. Germline V CDR1 and CDR2: GTSNPN, SVGIG (reference sequence). This CDR3 has 14 amino acids. Unmatched junction bases numbered 4, after V lost 2 bases and J lost 7 bases.

This clone was found once. The V gene is TRBV18, the J gene TRBJ2-5, with 7 bases matching TRBD1. Germline CDR1 and CDR2: KGHSH and LQKENI. With 3 bases clipped from V and 5 bases from J, the junction kept 3 bases outside the gene matches. The CDR3 spans 13 residues. CDR3 sequence: CASSPSTGETQYF. The CDR3 DNA follows: TGTGCCAGCTCACCTTCGACAGGGGAGACCCAGTACTTC.

J is TRBJ2-6 and V is TRBV5-1, with D perhaps TRBD2 (6 bases). Germline values: CDR1 SGHRS, CDR2 YFSETQ. V lost 5 bases, J lost 0 bases, and 12 bases lay in between. This CDR3 has 16 residues. CDR3 protein: CASRSGLSSGANVLTF. The CDR3 DNA is TGCGCCAGCAGGTCGGGACTGAGCTCTGGGGCCAACGTCCTGACTTTC. Filled out from reference TRBV5-1 and TRBJ2-6, the complete variable domain reads KAGVTQTPRYLIKTRGQQVTLSCSPISGHRSVSWYQQTPGQGLQFLFEYFSETQRNKGNFPGRFSGRQFSNSRSEMNVSTLELGDSALYLCASRSGLSSGANVLTFGAGSRLTVL.